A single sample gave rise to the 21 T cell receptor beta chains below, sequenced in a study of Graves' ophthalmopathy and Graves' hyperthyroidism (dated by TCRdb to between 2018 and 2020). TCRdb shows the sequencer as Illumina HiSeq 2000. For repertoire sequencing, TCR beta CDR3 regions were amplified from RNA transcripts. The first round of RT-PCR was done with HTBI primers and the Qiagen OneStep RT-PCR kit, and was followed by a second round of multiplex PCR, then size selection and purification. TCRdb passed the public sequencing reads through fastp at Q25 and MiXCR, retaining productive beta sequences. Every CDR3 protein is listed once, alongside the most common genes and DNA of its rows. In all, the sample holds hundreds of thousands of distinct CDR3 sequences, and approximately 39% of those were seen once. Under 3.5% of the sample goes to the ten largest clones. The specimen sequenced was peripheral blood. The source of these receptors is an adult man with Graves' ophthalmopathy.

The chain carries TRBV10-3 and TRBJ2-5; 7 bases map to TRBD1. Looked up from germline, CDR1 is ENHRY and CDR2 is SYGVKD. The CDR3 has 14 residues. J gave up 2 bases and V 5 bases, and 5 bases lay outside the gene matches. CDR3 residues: CAISPQGQQETQYF. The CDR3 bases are TGTGCCATCAGTCCCCAGGGACAGCAAGAGACCCAGTACTTC.

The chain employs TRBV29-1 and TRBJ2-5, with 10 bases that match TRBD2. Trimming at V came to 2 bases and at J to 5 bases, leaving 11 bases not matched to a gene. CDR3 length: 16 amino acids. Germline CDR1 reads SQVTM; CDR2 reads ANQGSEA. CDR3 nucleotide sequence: TGCAGCGTTGAAAAAAGAGCGGGAGGGCTCTTTGAGACCCAGTACTTC. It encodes CSVEKRAGGLFETQYF.

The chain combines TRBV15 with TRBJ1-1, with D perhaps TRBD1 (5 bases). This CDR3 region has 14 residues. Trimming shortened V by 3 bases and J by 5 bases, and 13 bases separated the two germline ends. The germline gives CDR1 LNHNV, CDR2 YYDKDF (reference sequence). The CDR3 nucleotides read TGTGCCACCAGCAGCTCCCAGGGTAGGACTGAAGCTTTCTTT. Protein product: CATSSSQGRTEAFF. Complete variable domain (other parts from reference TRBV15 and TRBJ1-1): DAMVIQNPRYQVTQFGKPVTLSCSQTLNHNVMYWYQQKSSQAPKLLFHYYDKDFNNEADTPDNFQSRRPNTSFCFLDIRSPGLGDTAMYLCATSSSQGRTEAFFGQGTRLTVV.

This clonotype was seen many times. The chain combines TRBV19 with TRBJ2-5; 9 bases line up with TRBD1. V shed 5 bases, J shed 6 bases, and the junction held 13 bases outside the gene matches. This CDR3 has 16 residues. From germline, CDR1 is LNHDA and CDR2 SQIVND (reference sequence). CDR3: CASSVRPGQGVKTQYF. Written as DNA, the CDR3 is TGTGCCAGTAGTGTCAGACCGGGACAGGGAGTGAAGACCCAGTACTTC.

In DNA, the CDR3 is TGCGCCAGCAGCCGCGGGTTTTCTGAAAAACTGTTTTTT. Its protein is CASSRGFSEKLFF. This chain connects TRBV4-1 to TRBJ1-4; no clear D gene. Germline V gene lookup returns CDR1 MGHRA and CDR2 YSYEKL. This CDR3 contains 13 residues. V was pared by 4 bases and J by 7 bases, with 10 bases between.

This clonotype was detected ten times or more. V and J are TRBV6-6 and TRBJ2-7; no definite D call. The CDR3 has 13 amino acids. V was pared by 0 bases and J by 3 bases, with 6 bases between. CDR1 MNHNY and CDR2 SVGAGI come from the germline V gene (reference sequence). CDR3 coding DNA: TGTGCCAGCAGTTACTCGCGGATCTACGAGCAGTACTTC. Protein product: CASSYSRIYEQYF.

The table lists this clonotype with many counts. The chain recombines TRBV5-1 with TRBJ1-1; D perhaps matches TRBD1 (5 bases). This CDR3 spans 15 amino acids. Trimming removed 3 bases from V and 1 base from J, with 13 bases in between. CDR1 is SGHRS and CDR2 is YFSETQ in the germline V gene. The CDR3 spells CASSWDGRGNTEAFF. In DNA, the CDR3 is TGCGCCAGCAGCTGGGATGGGAGGGGGAACACTGAAGCTTTCTTT.

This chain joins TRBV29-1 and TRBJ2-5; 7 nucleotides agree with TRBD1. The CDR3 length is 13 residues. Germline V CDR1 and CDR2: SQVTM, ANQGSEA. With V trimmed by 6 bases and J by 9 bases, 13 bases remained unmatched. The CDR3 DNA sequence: TGCAGCGTGGCCGAGACAGGGAATCAGCCCCAGTACTTC. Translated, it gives CSVAETGNQPQYF.

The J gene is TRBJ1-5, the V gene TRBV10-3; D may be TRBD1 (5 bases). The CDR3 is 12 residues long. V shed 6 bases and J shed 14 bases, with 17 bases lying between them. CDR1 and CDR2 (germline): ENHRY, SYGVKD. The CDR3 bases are TGTGCCATCAGCTGGGACGGAAACTACGAGCATTTT. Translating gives CAISWDGNYEHF.

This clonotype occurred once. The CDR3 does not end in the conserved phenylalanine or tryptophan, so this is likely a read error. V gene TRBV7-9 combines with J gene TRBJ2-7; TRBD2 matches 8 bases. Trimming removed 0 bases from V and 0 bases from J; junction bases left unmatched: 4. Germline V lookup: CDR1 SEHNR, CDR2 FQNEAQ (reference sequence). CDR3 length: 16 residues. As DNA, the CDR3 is TGTGCCAGCAGCTTAGCTAGCGGGATCCGCTCCTACGAGCAGTACCTC. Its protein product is CASSLASGIRSYEQYL.

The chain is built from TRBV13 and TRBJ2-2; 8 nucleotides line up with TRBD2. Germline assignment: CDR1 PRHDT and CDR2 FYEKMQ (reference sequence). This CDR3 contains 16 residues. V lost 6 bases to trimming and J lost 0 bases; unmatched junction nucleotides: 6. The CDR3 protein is CASSSLAGANTGELFF. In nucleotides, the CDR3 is TGTGCCAGCAGTTCCCTAGCGGGCGCGAACACCGGGGAGCTGTTTTTT.

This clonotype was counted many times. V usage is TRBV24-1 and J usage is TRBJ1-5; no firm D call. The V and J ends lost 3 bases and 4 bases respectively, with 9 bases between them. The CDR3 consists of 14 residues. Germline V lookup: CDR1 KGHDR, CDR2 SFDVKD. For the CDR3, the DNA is TGTGCCACCAGTGATGCCAGTGGGAATCAGCCCCAGCATTTT. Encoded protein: CATSDASGNQPQHF.

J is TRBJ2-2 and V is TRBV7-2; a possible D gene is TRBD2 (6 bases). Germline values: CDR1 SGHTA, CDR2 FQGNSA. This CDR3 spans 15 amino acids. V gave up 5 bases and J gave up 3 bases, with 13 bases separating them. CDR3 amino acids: CASSITSSYTGELFF. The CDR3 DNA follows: TGTGCCAGCAGCATTACTAGCTCCTACACCGGGGAGCTGTTTTTT.

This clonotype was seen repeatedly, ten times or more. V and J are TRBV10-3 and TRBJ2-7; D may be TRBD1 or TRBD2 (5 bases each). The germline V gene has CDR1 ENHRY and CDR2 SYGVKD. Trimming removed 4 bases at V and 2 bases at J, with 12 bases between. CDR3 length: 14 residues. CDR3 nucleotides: TGTGCCATCAGTGCCGGGACGGGAACCTACGAGCAGTACTTC. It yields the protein CAISAGTGTYEQYF.

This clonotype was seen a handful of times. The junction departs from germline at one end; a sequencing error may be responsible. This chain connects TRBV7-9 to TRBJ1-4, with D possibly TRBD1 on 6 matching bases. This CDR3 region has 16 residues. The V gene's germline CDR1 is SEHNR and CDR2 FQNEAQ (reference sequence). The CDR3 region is CASSQEGEGPNEKLFF. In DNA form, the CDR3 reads TGCGCCAGCAGCCAAGAGGGGGAGGGGCCTAATGAAAAACTGTTTTTT.

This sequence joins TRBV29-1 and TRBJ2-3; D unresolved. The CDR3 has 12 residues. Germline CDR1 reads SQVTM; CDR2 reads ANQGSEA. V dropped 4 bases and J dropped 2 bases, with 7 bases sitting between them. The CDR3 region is CSVVHDTDTQYF. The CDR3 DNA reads TGCAGCGTTGTTCACGACACAGATACGCAGTATTTT.

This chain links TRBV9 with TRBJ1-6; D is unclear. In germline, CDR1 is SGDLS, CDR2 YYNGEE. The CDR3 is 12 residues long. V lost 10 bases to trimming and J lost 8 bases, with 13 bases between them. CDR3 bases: TGTGCCTGGAATCCCGGTCATTCACCCCTCCACTTT. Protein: CAWNPGHSPLHF.

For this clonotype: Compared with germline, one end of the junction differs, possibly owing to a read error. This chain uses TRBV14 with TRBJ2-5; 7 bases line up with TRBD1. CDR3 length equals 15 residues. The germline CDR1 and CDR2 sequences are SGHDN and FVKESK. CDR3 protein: CASSQLRTGQETRYF. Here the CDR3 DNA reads TGTGCCAGCAGCCAACTCAGGACAGGACAAGAGACCCGGTACTTC.

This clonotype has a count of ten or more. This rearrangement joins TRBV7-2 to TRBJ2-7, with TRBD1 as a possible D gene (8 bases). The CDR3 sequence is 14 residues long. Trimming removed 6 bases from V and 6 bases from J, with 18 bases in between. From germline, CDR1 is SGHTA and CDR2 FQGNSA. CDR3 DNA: TGTGCCAGCAGGAGGACAGGGAGGGCAGGCGAGCAGTACTTC. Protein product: CASRRTGRAGEQYF. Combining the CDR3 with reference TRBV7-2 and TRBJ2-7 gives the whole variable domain GAGVSQSPSNKVTEKGKDVELRCDPISGHTALYWYRQSLGQGLEFLIYFQGNSAPDKSGLPSDRFSAERTGGSVSTLTIQRTQQEDSAVYLCASRRTGRAGEQYFGPGTRLTVT.

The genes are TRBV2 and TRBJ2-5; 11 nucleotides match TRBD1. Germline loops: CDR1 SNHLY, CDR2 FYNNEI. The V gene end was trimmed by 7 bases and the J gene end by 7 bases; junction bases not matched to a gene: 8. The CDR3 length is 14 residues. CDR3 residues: CASTGTGGAVTQYF. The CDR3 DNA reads TGTGCCAGCACCGGGACAGGGGGGGCCGTGACCCAGTACTTC.

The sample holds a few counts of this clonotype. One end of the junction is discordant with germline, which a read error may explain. The CDR3 spells CASSTGVENTGELFF. The CDR3 DNA reads as TGTGCCAGCAGTACAGGGGTTGAGAACACCGGGGAGCTGTTTTTT. The V call is TRBV10-3, the J call TRBJ2-2; 7 bases match TRBD1. CDR1 is ENHRY and CDR2 is SYGVKD in the germline V gene. The CDR3 runs 15 residues.